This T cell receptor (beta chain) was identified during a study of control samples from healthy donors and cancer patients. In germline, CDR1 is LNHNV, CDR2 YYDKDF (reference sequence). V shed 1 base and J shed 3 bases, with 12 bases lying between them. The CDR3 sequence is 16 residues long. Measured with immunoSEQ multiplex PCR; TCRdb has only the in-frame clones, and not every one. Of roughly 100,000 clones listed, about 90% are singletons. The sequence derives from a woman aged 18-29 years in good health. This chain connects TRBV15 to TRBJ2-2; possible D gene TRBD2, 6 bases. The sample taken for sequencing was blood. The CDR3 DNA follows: TGTGCCACCAGCAGAGTCGACGGGAGCTACACCGGGGAGCTGTTTTTT. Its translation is CATSRVDGSYTGELFF.